This T cell receptor (beta chain) was identified in a study of blood T cell repertoires in COVID-19. As for the study in general: Nucleic acid was either cDNA or gDNA, and it came from T cells, B-cell-depleted T cells, or PBMCs.

Generated by immunoSEQ multiplex PCR, the TCRdb table keeps only in-frame clones and is missing some. The sample includes about 48,000 clones, around 86% of them seen just once. The CDR3 totals 14 residues. The V gene lost 3 bases and the J gene lost 7 bases, with 16 bases spanning the gap. CDR1 is SGDLS and CDR2 is YYNGEE in the germline V gene. Sequencing was carried out using peripheral blood. The gene calls are TRBV9 and TRBJ2-5; D is perhaps TRBD2 (6 bases). The receptor was isolated from an elderly woman with COVID-19, enrolled during active disease. This chain's CDR3 is CASSGSATGGTQYF. CDR3 bases: TGTGCCAGCAGCGGTAGCGCAACCGGGGGGACCCAGTACTTC.